This T cell receptor (beta chain) appears in the sequencing data of a study of OX40 agonist ivuxolimab in advanced cancers. Regarding the research as a whole: The costimulatory receptor OX40 (CD134) was targeted by ivuxolimab, a fully human IgG2 agonistic monoclonal antibody. Intravenous ivuxolimab was administered to patients every 2 weeks at six dose levels: 0.01, 0.1, 0.3, 1.5, 3 and 10 mg/kg. Among the approximately 50 dose-escalation patients, about 19 had hepatocellular carcinoma, 15 or so melanoma, 9 renal cell carcinoma and 9 head and neck cancer. The dose-escalation cohort was over 70% male with a mean age of about 65 years, ranging from 23 to 79. Prior anti-PD-1, anti-PD-L1 or anti-CTLA-4 therapy was permitted, and checkpoint inhibitors had been received by roughly 42% of dose-escalation patients. Partial responses were achieved by three dose-escalation patients, of whom one had hepatocellular carcinoma and two had cutaneous melanoma. The point of sequencing TCRbeta in the periphery was to test whether ivuxolimab changed TCR sequence diversity and drove clonal T-cell expansion. The paper reports the monotherapy dose-escalation portion (N ≈ 50 patients) of the phase I ivuxolimab trial. General study outcomes and caveats: The antigen specificity of the clonally expanded peripheral T cells was not determined. In the 0.1-3.0 mg/kg groups, partial responders had among the lowest normalized peripheral clonal expansion, particularly in CD8+ T cells. Clonal expansion of both CD4+ and CD8+ blood T cells was observed from baseline to week 6 at doses 0.1 to 3.0 mg/kg. Low levels of normalized T-cell clonal expansion were also shown by some nonresponding patients. After ivuxolimab, expanded clones were on average more numerous among CD8+ T cells than among CD4+ T cells.

In the germline V gene, CDR1 corresponds to SNHLY and CDR2 to FYNNEI. The cysteine opens and the phenylalanine closes a CDR3 of 14 amino acids. The entry retains the CDR3 DNA only, 42 bases that are in frame from base 1. Trimming takes 7 bases from V and 2 bases from J, and the germline ends sit 14 bases apart. Worth noting for this clone: Its antigen is currently not known. No qualities accompany the bases; no much larger clone lies one base away.

For sequencing of the TCRbeta CDR3 region, genomic DNA was extracted from the sorted cells. TCRbeta CDR3 regions were sequenced using the immunoSEQ Assay. Drawn from immuneACCESS, this table holds only the in-frame rearrangements with V and J called that TCRdb kept. Clones are partly lost; checked studies trace under half to an unresolved V gene and leave the rest unexplained. The sample records more than 80,000 clones, about nine tenths of which are singletons. Approximately 0.52% of the sample is held by the ten biggest clonotypes. The trial excluded patients who had a history of autoimmune disease or were on systemic immunosuppression. Peripheral blood for TCR sequencing was drawn from every dose cohort at baseline, at cycle 4 day 1 and at cycle 7 day 1. The samples were taken from a phase I, first-in-human, multicenter, open-label dose-escalation trial of ivuxolimab. Adults with locally advanced or metastatic melanoma, renal cell carcinoma, hepatocellular carcinoma or head and neck squamous cell carcinoma were enrolled in the trial. CD4+ and CD8+ T cells were sorted separately from peripheral blood before TCR sequencing.

This chain is built from TRBV2 and TRBJ2-5, and perhaps TRBD1 as D gene, on 6 matching bases. This sequence was found in an adult with an advanced solid tumor such as melanoma, head and neck, liver or kidney cancer. The sequenced sample was CD4+ or CD8+ T cells sorted from blood, obtained in a trial of the OX40 agonist ivuxolimab. The CDR3 amino acid sequence is: CASTLQGLQETQYF. The DNA reads as follows: TGTGCCAGCACGTTACAGGGCCTACAAGAGACCCAGTACTTC. The full variable domain, completed from the reference TRBV2 and TRBJ2-5 proteins outside the CDR3, reads EPEVTQTPSHQVTQMGQEVILRCVPISNHLYFYWYRQILGQKVEFLVSFYNNEISEKSEIFDDQFSVERPDGSNFTLKIRSTKLEDSAMYFCASTLQGLQETQYFGPGTRLLVL.